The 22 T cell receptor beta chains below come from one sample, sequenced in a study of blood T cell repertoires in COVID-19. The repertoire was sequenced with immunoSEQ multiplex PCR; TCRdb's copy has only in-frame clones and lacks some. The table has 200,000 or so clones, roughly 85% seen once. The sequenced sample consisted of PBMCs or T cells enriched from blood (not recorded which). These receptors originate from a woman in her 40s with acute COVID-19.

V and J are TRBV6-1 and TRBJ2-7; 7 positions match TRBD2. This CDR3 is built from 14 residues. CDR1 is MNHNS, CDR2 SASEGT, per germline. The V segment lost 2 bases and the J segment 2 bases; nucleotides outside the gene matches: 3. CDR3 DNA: TGTGCCAGCAGTGAAAGTGCGGGGGCCTACGAGCAGTACGTC. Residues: CASSESAGAYEQYV.

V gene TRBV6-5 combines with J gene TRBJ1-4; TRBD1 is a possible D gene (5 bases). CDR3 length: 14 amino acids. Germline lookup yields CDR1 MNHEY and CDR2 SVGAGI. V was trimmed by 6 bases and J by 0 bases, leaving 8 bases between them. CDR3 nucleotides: TGTGCCAGCAGACAGGCTGCAACTAATGAAAAACTGTTTTTT. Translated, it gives CASRQAATNEKLFF.

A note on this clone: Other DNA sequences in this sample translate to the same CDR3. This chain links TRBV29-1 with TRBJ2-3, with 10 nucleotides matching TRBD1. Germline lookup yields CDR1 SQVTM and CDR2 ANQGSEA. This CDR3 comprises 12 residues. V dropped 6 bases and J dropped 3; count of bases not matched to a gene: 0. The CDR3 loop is CSVGQGTDTQYF. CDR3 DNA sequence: TGCAGCGTGGGACAGGGGACAGATACGCAGTATTTT.

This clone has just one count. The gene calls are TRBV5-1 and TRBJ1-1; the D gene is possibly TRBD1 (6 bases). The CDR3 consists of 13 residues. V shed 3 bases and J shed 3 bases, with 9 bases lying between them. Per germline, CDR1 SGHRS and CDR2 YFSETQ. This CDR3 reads CASSYGQYTEAFF. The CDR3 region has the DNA TGCGCCAGCAGCTACGGACAGTACACTGAAGCTTTCTTT.

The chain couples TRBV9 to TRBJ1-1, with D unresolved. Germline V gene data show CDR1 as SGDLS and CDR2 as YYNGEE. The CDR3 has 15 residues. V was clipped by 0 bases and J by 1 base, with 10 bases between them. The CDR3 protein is CASSVGVSQNTEAFF. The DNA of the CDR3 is TGTGCCAGCAGCGTAGGAGTTTCGCAGAACACTGAAGCTTTCTTT. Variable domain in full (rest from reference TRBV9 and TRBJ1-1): DSGVTQTPKHLITATGQRVTLRCSPRSGDLSVYWYQQSLDQGLQFLIQYYNGEERAKGNILERFSAQQFPDLHSELNLSSLELGDSALYFCASSVGVSQNTEAFFGQGTRLTVV.

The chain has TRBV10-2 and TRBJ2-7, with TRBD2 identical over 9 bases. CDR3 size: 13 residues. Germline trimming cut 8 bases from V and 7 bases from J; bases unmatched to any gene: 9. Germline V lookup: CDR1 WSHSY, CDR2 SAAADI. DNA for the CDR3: TGCGCCAGCGGGGGAGGACTAGCGTGGGAGCAGTACGTC. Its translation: CASGGGLAWEQYV.

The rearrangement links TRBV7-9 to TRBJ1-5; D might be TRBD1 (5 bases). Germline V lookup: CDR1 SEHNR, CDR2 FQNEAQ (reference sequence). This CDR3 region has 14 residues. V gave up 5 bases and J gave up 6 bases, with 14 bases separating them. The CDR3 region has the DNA TGTGCCAGCAGCCCGCCGGGGGTTAGTCAGCCCCAGCATTTT. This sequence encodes CASSPPGVSQPQHF.

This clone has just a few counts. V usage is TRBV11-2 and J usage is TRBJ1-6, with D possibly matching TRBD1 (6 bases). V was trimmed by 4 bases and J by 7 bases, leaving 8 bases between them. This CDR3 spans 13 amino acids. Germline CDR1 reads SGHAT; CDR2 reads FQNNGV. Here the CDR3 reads CASSSGQNSPLHF. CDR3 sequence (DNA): TGTGCCAGCAGCTCCGGACAGAATTCACCCCTCCACTTT.

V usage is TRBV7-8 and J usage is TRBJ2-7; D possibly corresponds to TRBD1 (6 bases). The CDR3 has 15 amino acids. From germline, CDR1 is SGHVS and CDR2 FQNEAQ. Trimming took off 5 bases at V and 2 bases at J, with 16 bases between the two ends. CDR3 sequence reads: CASSPNRDTTYEQYF. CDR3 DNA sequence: TGTGCCAGCAGCCCGAACCGGGACACCACCTACGAGCAGTACTTC.

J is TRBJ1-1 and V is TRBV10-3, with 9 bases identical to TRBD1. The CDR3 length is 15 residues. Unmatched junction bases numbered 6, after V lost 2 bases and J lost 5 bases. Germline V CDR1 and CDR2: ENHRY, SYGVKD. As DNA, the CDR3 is TGTGCCATCAGTGAGGACAGGGGGTTGCGAACTGAAGCTTTCTTT. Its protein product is CAISEDRGLRTEAFF.

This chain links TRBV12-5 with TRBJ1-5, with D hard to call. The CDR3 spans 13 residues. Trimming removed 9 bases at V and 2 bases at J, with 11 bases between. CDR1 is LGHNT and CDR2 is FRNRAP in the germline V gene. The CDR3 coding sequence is TGTGCTAGCGGGGAATCCCGCAATCAGCCCCAGCATTTT. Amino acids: CASGESRNQPQHF.

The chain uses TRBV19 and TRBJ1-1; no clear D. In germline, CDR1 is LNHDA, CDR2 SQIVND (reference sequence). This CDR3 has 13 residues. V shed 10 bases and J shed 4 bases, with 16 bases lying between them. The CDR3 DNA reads TGTGCCACCGTACTCTCCTTCGGCACTGAAGCTTTCTTT. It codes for CATVLSFGTEAFF.

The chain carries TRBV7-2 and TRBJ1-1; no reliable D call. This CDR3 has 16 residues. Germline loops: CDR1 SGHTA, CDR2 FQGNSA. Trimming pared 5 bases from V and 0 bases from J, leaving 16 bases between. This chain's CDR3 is CASSLHATALNTEAFF. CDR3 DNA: TGTGCCAGCAGCCTACACGCCACAGCCCTGAACACTGAAGCTTTCTTT.

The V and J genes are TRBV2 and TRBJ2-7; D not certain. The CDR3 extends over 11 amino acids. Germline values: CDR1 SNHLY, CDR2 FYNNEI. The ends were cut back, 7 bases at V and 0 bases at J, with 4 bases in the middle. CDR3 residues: CASTVSYEQYF. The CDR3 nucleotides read TGTGCCAGCACCGTCTCCTACGAGCAGTACTTC.

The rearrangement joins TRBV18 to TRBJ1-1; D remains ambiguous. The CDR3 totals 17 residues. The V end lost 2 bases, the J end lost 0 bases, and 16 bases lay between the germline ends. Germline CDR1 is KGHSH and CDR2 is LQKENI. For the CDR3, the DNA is TGTGCCAGCTCACCAGTGACGGTCCGGGGTGTGAACACTGAAGCTTTCTTT. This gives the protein CASSPVTVRGVNTEAFF.

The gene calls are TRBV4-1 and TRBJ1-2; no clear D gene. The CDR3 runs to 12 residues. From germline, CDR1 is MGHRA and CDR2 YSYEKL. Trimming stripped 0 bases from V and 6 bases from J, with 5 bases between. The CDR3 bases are TGCGCCAGCAGCCAAGACGGGGATGGCTACACCTTC. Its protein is CASSQDGDGYTF.

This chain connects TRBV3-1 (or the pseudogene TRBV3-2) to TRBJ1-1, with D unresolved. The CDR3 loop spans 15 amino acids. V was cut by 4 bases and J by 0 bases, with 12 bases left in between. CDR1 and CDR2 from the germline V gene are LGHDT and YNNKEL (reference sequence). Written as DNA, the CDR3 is TGTGCCAGCAGCCTGAGGGCATTCATGAACACTGAAGCTTTCTTT. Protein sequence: CASSLRAFMNTEAFF.

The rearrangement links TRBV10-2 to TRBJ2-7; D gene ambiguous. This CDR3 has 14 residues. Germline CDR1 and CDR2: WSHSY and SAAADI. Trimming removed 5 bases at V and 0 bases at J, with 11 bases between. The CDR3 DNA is TGCGCCAGCAGTATTTCTACGAGCTCCTACGAGCAGTACGTC. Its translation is CASSISTSSYEQYV.

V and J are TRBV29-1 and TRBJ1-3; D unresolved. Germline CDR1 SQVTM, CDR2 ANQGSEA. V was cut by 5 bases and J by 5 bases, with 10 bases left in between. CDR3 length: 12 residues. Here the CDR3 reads CSVLAPRNTIYF. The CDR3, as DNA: TGCAGCGTTTTGGCTCCGAGAAACACCATATATTTT.

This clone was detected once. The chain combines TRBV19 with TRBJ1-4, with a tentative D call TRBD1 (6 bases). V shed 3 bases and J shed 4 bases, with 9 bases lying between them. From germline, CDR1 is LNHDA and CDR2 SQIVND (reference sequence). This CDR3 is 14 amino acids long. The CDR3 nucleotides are TGTGCCAGTAGTATTTGGGGGCTTAATGAAAAACTGTTTTTT. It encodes CASSIWGLNEKLFF.

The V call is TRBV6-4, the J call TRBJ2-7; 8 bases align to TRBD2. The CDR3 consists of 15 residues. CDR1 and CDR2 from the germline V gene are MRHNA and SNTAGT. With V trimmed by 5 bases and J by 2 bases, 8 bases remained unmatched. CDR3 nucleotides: TGTGCCAGCAGTCCTCCGGGGGGGCCGCCCTACGAGCAGTACTTC. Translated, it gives CASSPPGGPPYEQYF.

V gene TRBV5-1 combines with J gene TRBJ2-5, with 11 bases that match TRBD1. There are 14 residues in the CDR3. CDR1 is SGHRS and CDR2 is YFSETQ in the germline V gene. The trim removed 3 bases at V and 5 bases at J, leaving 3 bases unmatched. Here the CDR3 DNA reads TGCGCCAGCAGCTCGGACAGGGGGCTGGAGACCCAGTACTTC. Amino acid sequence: CASSSDRGLETQYF.